This TCR beta chain was recorded in a study of blood T cell repertoires in COVID-19. At the level of the study: Some COVID-19 samples were acute and others convalescent; all came from the United States, Italy and Spain. T cells, B-cell-depleted T cells, or PBMCs provided the cDNA or gDNA that served as material.

Original analysis: Estimates of nucleated cell counts were drawn from the amplification of reference gene primers. The assay was immunoSEQ multiplex PCR, and TCRdb's table has in-frame clones only and misses some. For V, J and clone size, that table is used; D and trimming come from the DNA. The sample yields roughly 69,000 clones, roughly 80% seen once. CDR3 length: 14 amino acids. Trimming removed 3 bases from V and 2 bases from J, with 10 bases in between. Germline CDR1 and CDR2: MGHDK and SYGVNS. The clonotype comes from a human donor in a cohort sampled during active COVID-19. Sequencing was done on a sample of peripheral blood. The chain recombines TRBV25-1 with TRBJ1-2, with a weak D call TRBD1 (6 bases). The CDR3 DNA sequence: TGTGCCAGCAGTGAGTACACAGGGAACTATGGCTACACCTTC. Translating it yields CASSEYTGNYGYTF.